This T cell receptor beta chain comes out of a study of control samples from healthy donors and cancer patients. Assay used: immunoSEQ multiplex PCR; TCRdb lists only in-frame clones, some missing. This sample yields about 120,000 clones, of which more than 80% are seen a single time; almost 40% belongs to the top ten. Sequencing was performed on blood. This TCR came from a man between 50 and 59 years old in good health.

CDR3 bases: TGTGCCAGCAATATACTCAGGGACTCTGGAAACACCATATATTTT. It is translated as CASNILRDSGNTIYF. The chain is built from TRBV28 and TRBJ1-3, with D perhaps TRBD1 (5 bases). CDR1 and CDR2 (germline): MDHEN, SYDVKM. The V and J ends lost 7 bases and 0 bases respectively, with 13 bases between them. There are 15 residues in the CDR3.